This is a list of T cell receptor beta chains from one sample in a study of OX40 agonist ivuxolimab in advanced cancers. The assay was immunoSEQ multiplex PCR, and TCRdb's table has in-frame clones only and misses some. The data hold 25,000 to 30,000 clones, with about nine tenths observed a single time. The sequenced sample was CD4+ or CD8+ T cells sorted from blood, obtained in a trial of the OX40 agonist ivuxolimab. The receptors stem from an adult with an advanced solid tumor such as melanoma, head and neck, liver or kidney cancer. The CDR3 runs from the conserved cysteine through the conserved F or W. The D gene is left open where the match is weak. Clone size is stated in some rows and not others, as once, few, many or a class when expanded.

>TRBV28|NA|TRBJ2-2|13|NA
TGTGTCACTTCCGGCGGGTTTACCGGGGAGCTGTTTTTT
CVTSGGFTGELFF
>TRBV5-6|TRBD2|TRBJ2-7|17|NA
TGTGCCAGCAGCTTAAGGACTAGCGGGAGGAACTCCTACGAGCAGTACTTC
CASSLRTSGRNSYEQYF
>TRBV5-1|TRBD1|TRBJ1-1|15|NA
TGCGCCAGCAGCCCCCGACAGGGGGTGGACACTGAAGCTTTCTTT
CASSPRQGVDTEAFF
>TRBV11-2|NA|TRBJ2-2|14|once
TGTGCCAGCCCAGGAGCGGAGAACACCGGGGAGCTGTTTTTT
CASPGAENTGELFF
>TRBV19|TRBD1|TRBJ2-7|15|NA
TGTGCCAGTAGTACAGGACAGGGCGCTAAAAACGAGCAGTACTTC
CASSTGQGAKNEQYF
>TRBV7-8|NA|TRBJ2-3|15|once
TGTGCCAGCAGCTTAATACAGGGAATGAGAGATACGCAGTATTTT
CASSLIQGMRDTQYF
>TRBV2|NA|TRBJ2-7|11|NA
TGTGCCAGCAGTGCGACCTACGAGCAGTACTTC
CASSATYEQYF
>TRBV2|TRBD1|TRBJ1-1|15|NA
TGTGCCAGCAGGAGGGCAGGGGGTCTGAACACTGAAGCTTTCTTT
CASRRAGGLNTEAFF
>TRBV13|TRBD1|TRBJ2-1|14|NA
TGTGCCAGCAGCTATGGGACAGGGCCGGGGGAGCAGTTCTTC
CASSYGTGPGEQFF
>TRBV5-4|NA|TRBJ2-1|16|NA
TGTGCCAGCAGTCTCGGTGGGCAGATTTCCTACAATGAGCAGTTCTTC
CASSLGGQISYNEQFF
>TRBV5-4|NA|TRBJ2-7|12|few
TGTGCCAGCAGCTTGGCCATGGGCGAGCAGTACTTC
CASSLAMGEQYF
>TRBV7-9|NA|TRBJ2-5|16|NA
TGTGCCAGCAGCCAGTCATCCCCAGGGGCCCAAGAGACCCAGTACTTC
CASSQSSPGAQETQYF
>TRBV27|TRBD1|TRBJ2-7|14|NA
TGTGCCAGCAGTTCGGGACAGGGGGCTCGGGAGCAGTACTTC
CASSSGQGAREQYF
>TRBV19|NA|TRBJ1-5|17|NA
TGTGCCAGTAGTCTTACGGGCTACAGGGACAGCAATCAGCCCCAGCATTTT
CASSLTGYRDSNQPQHF
>TRBV19|NA|TRBJ1-4|14|NA
TGTGCCAGTACCTCGTTAGGGGATGTTGAAAAACTGTTTTTT
CASTSLGDVEKLFF
>TRBV9|TRBD2|TRBJ2-1|15|NA
TGTGCCAGCAGCGTAGGCACTAGCGCATACAATGAGCAGTTCTTC
CASSVGTSAYNEQFF
>TRBV19|NA|TRBJ2-7|12|NA
TGTGCCAGTAGTATAGGTGGGACACGGCAGTACTTC
CASSIGGTRQYF
>TRBV15|TRBD2|TRBJ2-2|19|NA
TGTGCCACCAGGGCGGCTCGGACTAGCGGGGAGCCGCTCCACGGGGAGCTGTTTTTT
CATRAARTSGEPLHGELFF
>TRBV27|TRBD1|TRBJ1-2|16|NA
TGTGCCAGCAGCAAATCTTCAGGGGGAGAAAACTATGGCTACACCTTC
CASSKSSGGENYGYTF
>TRBV2|NA|TRBJ2-7|11|NA
TGTGCCACCCTACTAGCCGACGAGCAGTACTTC
CATLLADEQYF
>TRBV28|NA|TRBJ2-2|15|NA
TGTGCCAGCCAAGAGTGGGCAGGATACACCGGGGAGCTGTTTTTT
CASQEWAGYTGELFF
>TRBV6-5|TRBD2|TRBJ2-1|16|NA
TGTGCCAGCAGTTATTTTGGGCGGGAGGGCCGTAATGAGCAGTTCTTC
CASSYFGREGRNEQFF
>TRBV7-9|NA|TRBJ1-1|17|NA
TGTGCCAGCAGGCCACCGTCAGCATCGCCGAGAAACACTGAAGCTTTCTTT
CASRPPSASPRNTEAFF
>TRBV5-6|NA|TRBJ2-7|14|NA
TGTGCCAGCAGCTTGGCCCGGGCAGATGGGGAGCAGTACTTC
CASSLARADGEQYF
>TRBV4-1|TRBD2|TRBJ2-1|16|NA
TGCGCCAGCAGCCAAGTTGCTAGCGGGAGTTCTCATGAGCAGTTCTTC
CASSQVASGSSHEQFF
>TRBV13|TRBD1|TRBJ2-5|15|NA
TGTGCCAGCAGCTACGGGGACAGGCAGCAAGAGACCCAGTACTTC
CASSYGDRQQETQYF
>TRBV11-3|NA|TRBJ1-1|13|once
TGTGCCAGCAGCCTTGGAGGGAACACTGAAGCTTTCTTT
CASSLGGNTEAFF
>TRBV7-7|TRBD2|TRBJ2-2|15|NA
TGTGCCAGCAGCCTGACTAGCGGGAACACCGGGGAGCTGTTTTTT
CASSLTSGNTGELFF
>TRBV7-6|NA|TRBJ2-1|15|NA
TGTGCCAGCAGCCCCGGCTTGGATCGCTACAATGAGCAGTTCTTC
CASSPGLDRYNEQFF
>TRBV5-1|NA|TRBJ2-7|15|few
TGCGCCAGCAGCTTGGACCGGGACGGTTCCTACGAGCAGTACTTC
CASSLDRDGSYEQYF
>TRBV11-2|TRBD1|TRBJ2-7|17|NA
TGTGCCAGCAGCCGAGGGACAGGGGGTTTGGAGTCCTACGAGCAGTGCTTC
CASSRGTGGLESYEQCF
>TRBV7-6|NA|TRBJ1-1|15|NA
TGTGCCAGCAGCTTAGTGGTCGGTCTGAACACTGAAGCTTTCTTT
CASSLVVGLNTEAFF
>TRBV5-1|TRBD2|TRBJ2-7|15|NA
TGCGCCAGCAGCGACGGACTAGCGGGAACCTACGAGCAGTACTTC
CASSDGLAGTYEQYF
>TRBV13|TRBD1|TRBJ2-5|18|NA
TGTGCCAGCAGCTTAGGCCTACCGACAGGGGGGTCCCAAGAGACCCAGTACTTC
CASSLGLPTGGSQETQYF
>TRBV7-9|NA|TRBJ2-5|12|NA
TGTGCCAGCAGCCAGGGGGGAGAAACCCAGTACTTC
CASSQGGETQYF
>TRBV2|NA|TRBJ2-3|12|NA
TGTGCCAGCAGGCAGACTAGAGATACGCAGTATTTT
CASRQTRDTQYF
>TRBV27|NA|TRBJ2-5|16|NA
TGTGCCAGCAGTCCCTGGGGGCAGGGGAGCCAAGAGACCCAGTACTTC
CASSPWGQGSQETQYF
>TRBV6-5|NA|TRBJ1-1|14|NA
TGTGCCAGCGACGACGGGGGGGCGAACACTGAAGCTTTCTTT
CASDDGGANTEAFF
>TRBV4-3|TRBD2|TRBJ2-1|17|NA
TGCGCCAGCAGCCAAGGGAGAAGCGGGAGTTTTGGGAATGAGCAGTTCTTC
CASSQGRSGSFGNEQFF
>TRBV7-6|NA|TRBJ1-1|13|NA
TGTGCCAGCAGCTCCGGCCTGAACACTGAAGCTTTCTTT
CASSSGLNTEAFF
>TRBV7-9|NA|TRBJ1-2|16|NA
TGTGCCAGCAGCTTAGCTATGGCAGAAGCCGCCTATGGCTACACCTTC
CASSLAMAEAAYGYTF
>TRBV11-2|NA|TRBJ2-3|17|NA
TGTGCCAGCAGCTTAGTTGGGACATACATGCCCACAGATACGCAGTATTTT
CASSLVGTYMPTDTQYF
>TRBV4-1|NA|TRBJ2-1|17|NA
TGCGCCAGCAGCCAAGATCGGACAGCTAGGTCCTACAATGAGCAGTTCTTC
CASSQDRTARSYNEQFF
>TRBV27|NA|TRBJ2-7|17|NA
TGTGCCAGCAGTCAGAGAACCGCCGGACAAACAGCGTACGAGCAGTACTTC
CASSQRTAGQTAYEQYF
>TRBV5-1|TRBD1|TRBJ1-1|15|NA
TGCGCCAGCAGCACCAGACAGGGCGGGGGCACTGAAGCTTTCTTT
CASSTRQGGGTEAFF
>TRBV7-2|TRBD1|TRBJ1-1|14|NA
TGTGCCAGCAGTATAGGGACAGCGAACACTGAAGCTTTCTTT
CASSIGTANTEAFF
>TRBV19|TRBD2|TRBJ2-7|16|NA
TGTGCCAGTAGTATCCTCAGCGGGAGGGCCTCCTACGAGCAGTACTTC
CASSILSGRASYEQYF
>TRBV29-1|NA|TRBJ1-2|11|few
TGCAGCGTTGAAGGAAACTATGGCTACACCTTC
CSVEGNYGYTF
>TRBV2|TRBD1|TRBJ1-4|14|NA
TGTGCCAGCAGTAAACAGGGGGGGTACGAAAAACTGTTTTTT
CASSKQGGYEKLFF
>TRBV4-3|NA|TRBJ1-1|15|NA
TGCGCCAGCAGCCAAGATCATCCGGGGAACACTGAAGCTTTCTTT
CASSQDHPGNTEAFF